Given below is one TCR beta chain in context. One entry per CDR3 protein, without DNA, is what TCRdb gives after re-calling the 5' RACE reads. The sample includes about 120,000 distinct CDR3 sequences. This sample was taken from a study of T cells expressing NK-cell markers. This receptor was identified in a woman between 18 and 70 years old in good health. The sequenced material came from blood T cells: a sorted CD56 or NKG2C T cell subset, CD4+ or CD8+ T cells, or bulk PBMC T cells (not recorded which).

CDR3 region: CASSLAAGVADTQYF. The rearrangement uses TRBV5-4 and TRBJ2-3; TCRdb gives TRBD1 as the D gene, but with no DNA this cannot be confirmed. The CDR3 consists of 15 residues. The germline gives CDR1 SGHNT, CDR2 YYREEE (reference sequence).